The text below deals with one T cell receptor (beta chain). The record originates from a study of blood T cell repertoires in COVID-19. Study overall: Acute-phase and convalescent COVID-19 samples originated in the United States, Italy and Spain. In each case, the material was cDNA or gDNA derived from T cells, B-cell-depleted T cells, or PBMCs.

Original handling: Estimated nucleated cell counts came from reference gene primer amplification. Here immunoSEQ multiplex PCR was the method, and the copy in TCRdb shows in-frame clones only, minus some. The V and J calls and the clone size are those of that table, but D and trimming were determined from the DNA. The data hold 220,000 or so clones, with about 86% observed a single time. Losses at the gene ends were 6 bases for V and 4 bases for J; bases not matched to a gene: 4. Germline CDR1 MNHEY, CDR2 SVGAGI. This CDR3 is 13 amino acids long. The sequence came from a woman aged 60-75 years with acute or convalescent COVID-19. The chain carries TRBV6-5 and TRBJ1-1, with 8 bases matching TRBD1. Source material: peripheral blood. Here the CDR3 DNA reads TGTGCCAGCAGGCCTACAGGGGGCACTGAAGCTTTCTTT. Translated: CASRPTGGTEAFF.